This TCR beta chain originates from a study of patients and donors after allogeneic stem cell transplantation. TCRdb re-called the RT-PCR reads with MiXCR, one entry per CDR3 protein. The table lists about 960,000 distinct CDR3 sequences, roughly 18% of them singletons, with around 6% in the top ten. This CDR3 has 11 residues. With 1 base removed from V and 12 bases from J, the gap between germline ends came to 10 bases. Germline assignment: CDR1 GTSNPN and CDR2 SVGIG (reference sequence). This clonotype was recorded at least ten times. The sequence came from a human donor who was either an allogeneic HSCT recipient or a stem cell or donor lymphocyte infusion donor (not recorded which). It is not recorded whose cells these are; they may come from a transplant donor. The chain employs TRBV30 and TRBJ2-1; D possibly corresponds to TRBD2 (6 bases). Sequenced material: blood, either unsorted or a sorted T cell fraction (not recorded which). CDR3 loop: CAWSGGGLQFF. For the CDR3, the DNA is TGTGCCTGGAGTGGGGGAGGATTGCAGTTCTTC.